One sample yielded the 5 T cell receptor beta chains listed below, sequenced in a study of draining lymph node invasion in breast cancer. TCRdb re-analysed the bulk RNA-seq reads in MiXCR, keeping a single row per CDR3 protein. This table has about 2,600 distinct CDR3 sequences, roughly 84% appearing once. Sorting for CD4+ CD45RA- CD25- cells yielded memory conventional CD4 T cells. Sequencing was done on a sample of sorted memory CD4+ effector T cells from a lymph node. All receptors come from a female donor with luminal breast cancer.

The chain couples TRBV6-5 to TRBJ1-2; TRBD1 agrees at 8 bases. The CDR3 consists of 14 residues. Per germline, CDR1 MNHEY and CDR2 SVGAGI. V shed 4 bases and J 7 bases; nucleotides not matched to a gene: 8. The CDR3 region is CASSLGTGQSGYTF. Written as DNA, the CDR3 is TGTGCCAGCAGTTTAGGGACAGGACAAAGTGGCTACACCTTC.

The genes are TRBV27 and TRBJ1-4; D remains ambiguous. CDR1 is MNHEY, CDR2 SMNVEV, per germline (reference sequence). This CDR3 has 14 amino acids. V was clipped by 2 bases and J by 5 bases, with 9 bases between them. The CDR3 sequence is CASSLGRQNEKLFF. The CDR3 bases are TGTGCCAGCAGTTTAGGCAGACAAAATGAAAAACTGTTTTTT.

The CDR3 nucleotides are TGTGCCAGCAGGGTGGGACAGGGGAATGGCTACACCTTC. It encodes CASRVGQGNGYTF. The chain joins TRBV6-5 to TRBJ1-2, with TRBD1 matching 10 bases. V shed 6 bases and J 6 bases; nucleotides not matched to a gene: 4. CDR3 length: 13 amino acids. Germline V gene lookup returns CDR1 MNHEY and CDR2 SVGAGI.

The chain recombines TRBV2 with TRBJ2-3, with D unresolved. The V gene's germline CDR1 is SNHLY and CDR2 FYNNEI. The CDR3 length is 12 residues. The ends were cut back, 5 bases at V and 6 bases at J, with 9 bases in the middle. The CDR3 sequence is CASSPEGDTQYF. The CDR3 bases are TGTGCCAGCAGTCCTGAAGGGGATACGCAGTATTTT.

The rearrangement joins TRBV19 to TRBJ2-5; 11 positions match TRBD1. Trimming at V came to 6 bases and at J to 4 bases, leaving 7 bases not matched to a gene. The CDR3 has 15 amino acids. The germline V gene has CDR1 LNHDA and CDR2 SQIVND (reference sequence). As DNA, the CDR3 is TGTGCCAGTAGACCCCGGACAGGGGGCTCAGAGACCCAGTACTTC. Its translation: CASRPRTGGSETQYF.